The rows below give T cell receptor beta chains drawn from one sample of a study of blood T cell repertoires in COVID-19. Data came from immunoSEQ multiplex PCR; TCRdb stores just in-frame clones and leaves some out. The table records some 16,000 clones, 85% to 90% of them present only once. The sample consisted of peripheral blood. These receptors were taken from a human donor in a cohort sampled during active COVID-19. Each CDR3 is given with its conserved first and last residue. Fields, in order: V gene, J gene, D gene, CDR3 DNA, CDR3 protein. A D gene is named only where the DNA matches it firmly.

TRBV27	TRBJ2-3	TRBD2	TGTGCCAGCAGTTTATCGACGCTAGCGGGAGGCGCAGATACGCAGTATTTT	CASSLSTLAGGADTQYF
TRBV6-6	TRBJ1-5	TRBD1	TGTGCCAGCAGCCAGGACAGGGGCAGCAATCAGCCCCAGCATTTT	CASSQDRGSNQPQHF
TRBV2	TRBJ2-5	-	TGTGCCAGCAGGGGGACTAGGGGGCTCCAAGAGACCCAGTACTTC	CASRGTRGLQETQYF
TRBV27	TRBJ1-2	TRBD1	TGTGCCAGCAGTCTAACATACATTGACAGGGGGGACTATGGCTACACCTTC	CASSLTYIDRGDYGYTF
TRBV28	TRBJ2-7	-	TGTGCCACCAAGCCCCCGACACACTACGAGCAGTACTTC	CATKPPTHYEQYF
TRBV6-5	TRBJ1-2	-	TGTGCCAGCAGTACCCCCGGAAGAGGCTATGGCTACACCTTC	CASSTPGRGYGYTF
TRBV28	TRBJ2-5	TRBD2	TGTGCCAGCAAACTAGCGGGAGCAGGCAAGACCCAGTACTTC	CASKLAGAGKTQYF
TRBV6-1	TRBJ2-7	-	TGTGCCAGCAGTGATCCCGGGACAAGACCCTACGAGCAGTACTTC	CASSDPGTRPYEQYF
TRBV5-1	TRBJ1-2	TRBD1	TGCGCCAGCAGCTTGGAGCCGGGACAGGGAGGATTTGGCTACACCTTC	CASSLEPGQGGFGYTF
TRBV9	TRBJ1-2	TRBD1	TGTGCCAGCAGCCCATTGGACAGGGATGGCTACACCTTC	CASSPLDRDGYTF
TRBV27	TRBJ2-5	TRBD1	TGTGCCAGCAGTTTGAGGACAGGGAATGTCGAGGAGACCCAGTACTTC	CASSLRTGNVEETQYF
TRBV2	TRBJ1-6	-	TGTGCCAGCACGGAGTTCGGCAATTCACCCCTCCACTTT	CASTEFGNSPLHF